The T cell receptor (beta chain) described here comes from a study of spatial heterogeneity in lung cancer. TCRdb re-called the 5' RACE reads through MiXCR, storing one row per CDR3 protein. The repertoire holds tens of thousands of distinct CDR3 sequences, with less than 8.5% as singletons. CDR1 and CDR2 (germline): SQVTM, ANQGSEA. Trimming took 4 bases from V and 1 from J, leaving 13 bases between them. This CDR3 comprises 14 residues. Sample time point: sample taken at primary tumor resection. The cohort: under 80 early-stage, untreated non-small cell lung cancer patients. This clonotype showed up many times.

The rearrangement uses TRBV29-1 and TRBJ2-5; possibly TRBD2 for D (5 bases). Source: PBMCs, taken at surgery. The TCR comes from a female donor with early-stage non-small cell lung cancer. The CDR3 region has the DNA TGCAGCGTTGGAGGGAACGTGTTCCAAGAGACCCAGTACTTC. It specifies CSVGGNVFQETQYF.